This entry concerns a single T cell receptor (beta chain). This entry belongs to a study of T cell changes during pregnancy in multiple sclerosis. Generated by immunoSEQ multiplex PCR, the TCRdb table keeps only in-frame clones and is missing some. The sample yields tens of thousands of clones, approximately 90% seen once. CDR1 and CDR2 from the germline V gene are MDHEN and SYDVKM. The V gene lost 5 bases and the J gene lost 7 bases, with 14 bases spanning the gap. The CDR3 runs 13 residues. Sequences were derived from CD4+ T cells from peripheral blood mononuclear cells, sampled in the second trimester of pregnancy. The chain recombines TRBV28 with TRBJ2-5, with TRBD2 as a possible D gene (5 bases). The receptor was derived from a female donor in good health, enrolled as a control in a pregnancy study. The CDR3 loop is CASSPGLSGTQYF. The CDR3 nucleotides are TGTGCCAGCAGTCCTGGACTCTCGGGGACCCAGTACTTC.